Below are 20 T cell receptor beta chains sequenced from a single sample in a study of cytomegalovirus exposure and HLA in healthy donors. PCR used 60 Vbeta primers and 13 Jbeta primers. Profiling relied on immunoSEQ multiplex PCR, and the TCRdb table lists in-frame clones only, not all of them. This sample has over 100,000 clones, with about 79% found just once. Material: PBMCs. The origin of the receptors is a man in his fifties or sixties in good health and CMV-seropositive.

The chain couples TRBV7-9 to TRBJ2-1; 9 nucleotides match TRBD2. Trimming cost V 8 bases and J 5 bases; bases outside gene matches: 10. The germline V gene encodes CDR1 SEHNR and CDR2 FQNEAQ (reference sequence). The CDR3 contains 15 residues. The CDR3 here is CASRASGVDHNEQFF. The CDR3 DNA is TGTGCCAGCCGGGCTAGCGGGGTGGACCACAATGAGCAGTTCTTC. The full variable domain, completed using reference TRBV7-9 and TRBJ2-1, is DTGVSQNPRHKITKRGQNVTFRCDPISEHNRLYWYRQTLGQGPEFLTYFQNEAQLEKSRLLSDRFSAERPKGSFSTLEIQRTEQGDSAMYLCASRASGVDHNEQFFGPGTRLTVL.

This clone was observed once. The chain joins TRBV7-2 to TRBJ2-7; D possibly corresponds to TRBD1 (5 bases). Trimming stripped 3 bases from V and 2 bases from J, with 14 bases between. The CDR3 contains 15 residues. Germline V CDR1 and CDR2: SGHTA, FQGNSA. In DNA form, the CDR3 reads TGTGCCAGCAGCTTCCCTACAGGTTCAACCTACGAGCAGTACTTC. Residues: CASSFPTGSTYEQYF.

The chain couples TRBV7-2 to TRBJ2-5; D is undetermined. The DNA end is a closer match to TRBJ2-7, so the J assignment may be wrong. The CDR3 is made up of 15 amino acids. Germline loops: CDR1 SGHTA, CDR2 FQGNSA. The CDR3 region has the DNA TGTGCCAGCAGCTTAGTGTCTGGTAACGAGTACGAGCAGTACTTC. Translation: CASSLVSGNEYEQYF.

This clone turned up a few times. The chain carries TRBV4-2 and TRBJ1-1, with D unresolved. V was cut by 0 bases and J by 5 bases, with 10 bases left in between. CDR1 is LGHNA and CDR2 is YNFKEQ in the germline V gene. The CDR3 loop spans 14 amino acids. As DNA, the CDR3 is TGTGCCAGCAGCCAAGAAGAGGGAGGGACTGAAGCTTTCTTT. It codes for CASSQEEGGTEAFF.

V and J are TRBV6-1 and TRBJ2-4; D is unclear. The V gene lost 3 bases and the J gene lost 0 bases, with 9 bases spanning the gap. This CDR3 has 15 amino acids. Germline CDR1 is MNHNS and CDR2 is SASEGT. CDR3 protein: CASSDNTLAKNIQYF. CDR3 DNA: TGTGCCAGCAGTGACAACACCCTAGCCAAAAACATTCAGTACTTC.

The J gene is TRBJ1-4, the V gene TRBV6-1; 10 bases align to TRBD1. V was pared by 0 bases and J by 16 bases, with 8 bases of the junction left unmatched. This CDR3 is built from 14 residues. CDR1 is MNHNS and CDR2 is SASEGT in the germline V gene. The CDR3 reads CASSEARQGAPEFF. CDR3 in DNA: TGTGCCAGCAGTGAAGCGCGACAGGGGGCGCCGGAGTTTTTT.

V usage is TRBV7-9 and J usage is TRBJ2-3, with 7 bases identical to TRBD2. Germline lookup yields CDR1 SEHNR and CDR2 FQNEAQ (reference sequence). Trimming at V came to 5 bases and at J to 4 bases, leaving 9 bases not matched to a gene. The CDR3 consists of 15 residues. CDR3 in amino acids: CASSSPGGGPDTQYF. The CDR3 region has the DNA TGTGCCAGCAGCAGCCCCGGCGGGGGTCCAGATACGCAGTATTTT.

The chain uses TRBV28 and TRBJ1-1; D gene unclear. The germline gives CDR1 MDHEN, CDR2 SYDVKM. The germline V and J ends were trimmed by 5 bases and 3 bases, with 13 bases remaining between them. The CDR3 has 14 residues. CDR3 in amino acids: CASSRGGPDTEAFF. Written as DNA, the CDR3 is TGTGCCAGCAGTCGGGGAGGGCCTGACACTGAAGCTTTCTTT.

This chain links TRBV5-1 with TRBJ2-5; a weak D match, TRBD2 (5 bases). V lost 4 bases and J lost 5, with 9 bases in between. The germline V gene has CDR1 SGHRS and CDR2 YFSETQ. The CDR3 covers 12 residues. CDR3 loop: CASSRGMETQYF. In DNA form, the CDR3 reads TGCGCCAGCAGCCGAGGGATGGAGACCCAGTACTTC.

In this sample, this clone turned up a few times. The CDR3 does not end in the conserved phenylalanine or tryptophan, so this is likely a read error. The DNA is left out, because the CDR3 cannot be placed on it with certainty; the CDR3 is given as TCRdb lists it. The chain combines TRBV21-1 with TRBJ1-4. TRBV21-1 is a documented pseudogene. Ends included, the CDR3 has 12 residues. CDR3 in amino acids: CASSNHGSRQSI.

The chain recombines TRBV5-1 with TRBJ2-5; 11 bases are shared with TRBD1. The end of the DNA aligns better with TRBJ2-7, so the J call may be wrong. The germline V gene encodes CDR1 SGHRS and CDR2 YFSETQ. The CDR3 runs to 14 residues. The CDR3 sequence is CASSFGQGAIEQYF. CDR3 in DNA: TGCGCCAGCAGCTTCGGACAGGGGGCAATCGAGCAGTACTTC.

This chain connects TRBV23-1 to TRBJ1-5; TRBD1 matches at 12 bases. TRBV23-1 is sorted into the ORF group, with uncertain function. J gave up 4 bases and V 4 bases, and 2 bases lay outside the gene matches. The CDR3 spans 15 residues. CDR3 sequence: CASSRDRGRNQPQHF. The DNA for the CDR3 is TGCGCCAGCAGTCGGGACAGGGGGCGGAATCAGCCCCAGCATTTT.

V and J are TRBV30 and TRBJ1-1; D uncertain. Per the germline V gene, CDR1 is GTSNPN and CDR2 is SVGIG (reference sequence). The CDR3 loop spans 12 amino acids. The V and J ends lost 6 bases and 6 bases respectively, with 14 bases between them. The CDR3 coding sequence is TGTGCCTGCGGTGAGGTTCTCGCTGAAGCTTTCTTT. Its translation: CACGEVLAEAFF.

The genes are TRBV19 and TRBJ2-5; perhaps TRBD2 as D (6 bases). The CDR3 runs to 14 residues. Trimming removed 1 base from V and 4 bases from J, with 10 bases in between. Germline lookup yields CDR1 LNHDA and CDR2 SQIVND (reference sequence). CDR3 protein: CASSIGGGAETQYF. The DNA for the CDR3 is TGTGCCAGTAGTATAGGAGGAGGGGCAGAGACCCAGTACTTC.

This sequence joins TRBV5-1 and TRBJ2-2; TRBD1 is a possible D gene (7 bases). CDR3 length: 15 residues. V was cut by 4 bases and J by 2 bases, with 12 bases left in between. Germline values: CDR1 SGHRS, CDR2 YFSETQ. The CDR3 DNA reads as TGCGCCAGCAGCCCCGGAGGGGGCAACACCGGGGAGCTGTTTTTT. This translates into CASSPGGGNTGELFF.

The rearrangement joins TRBV5-4 to TRBJ2-2; TRBD1 is a possible D gene (5 bases). Germline CDR1 SGHNT, CDR2 YYREEE (reference sequence). There are 14 residues in the CDR3. Trimming took off 0 bases at V and 7 bases at J, with 10 bases between the two ends. The chain's CDR3 is CASSLVEGDGELFF. The CDR3 DNA is TGTGCCAGCAGCTTGGTGGAAGGGGACGGGGAGCTGTTTTTT. Supplemented by reference TRBV5-4 and TRBJ2-2, the full variable domain reads ETGVTQSPTHLIKTRGQQVTLRCSSQSGHNTVSWYQQALGQGPQFIFQYYREEENGRGNFPPRFSGLQFPNYSSELNVNALELDDSALYLCASSLVEGDGELFFGEGSRLTVL.

The chain is built from TRBV19 and TRBJ1-4; D is undetermined. Per germline, CDR1 LNHDA and CDR2 SQIVND (reference sequence). The CDR3 spans 16 residues. The V gene lost 7 bases and the J gene lost 4 bases, with 19 bases spanning the gap. The CDR3 sequence: CASTLTAHRINEKLFF. CDR3 DNA: TGTGCCAGTACCCTCACAGCTCATAGAATTAATGAAAAACTGTTTTTT.

The gene calls are TRBV30 and TRBJ1-1; 10 bases are shared with TRBD1. CDR1 and CDR2 (germline): GTSNPN, SVGIG (reference sequence). The CDR3 contains 14 residues. V shed 4 bases and J 11 bases; nucleotides not matched to a gene: 13. The CDR3 sequence: CAWTFETGGFVAFF. The CDR3 region has the DNA TGTGCCTGGACATTTGAGACAGGGGGCTTTGTCGCTTTCTTT.

The V gene is TRBV6-1, the J gene TRBJ1-1; 8 bases are shared with TRBD1. Per the germline V gene, CDR1 is MNHNS and CDR2 is SASEGT. The J segment lost 10 bases and the V segment lost 6 bases, leaving 13 bases of the junction unmatched. The CDR3 has 14 residues. The CDR3 region is CASRGDRLILRAFF. As DNA, the CDR3 is TGTGCCAGCAGGGGGGACAGGCTTATCCTTCGAGCTTTCTTT.

V gene TRBV14 combines with J gene TRBJ2-7; TRBD1 matches at 8 bases. Looked up from germline, CDR1 is SGHDN and CDR2 is FVKESK. V was pared by 4 bases and J by 6 bases, with 11 bases of the junction left unmatched. The CDR3 consists of 15 residues. In DNA, the CDR3 is TGTGCCAGCAGCCGCGTAGGACAGGGTGGGGGCGAGCAGTACTTC. Its protein product is CASSRVGQGGGEQYF.